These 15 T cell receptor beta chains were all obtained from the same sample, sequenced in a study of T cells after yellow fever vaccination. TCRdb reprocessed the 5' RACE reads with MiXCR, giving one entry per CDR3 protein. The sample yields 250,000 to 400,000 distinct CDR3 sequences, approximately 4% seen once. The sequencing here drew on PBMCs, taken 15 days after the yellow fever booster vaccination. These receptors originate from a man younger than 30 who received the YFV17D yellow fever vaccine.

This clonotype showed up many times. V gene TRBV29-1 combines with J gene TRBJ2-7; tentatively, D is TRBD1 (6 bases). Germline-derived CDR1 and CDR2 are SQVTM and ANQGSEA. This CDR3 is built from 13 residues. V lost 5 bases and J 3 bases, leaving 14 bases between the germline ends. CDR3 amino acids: CSVRAGDSYEQYF. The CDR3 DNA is TGCAGCGTTCGAGCAGGGGATAGCTACGAGCAGTACTTC.

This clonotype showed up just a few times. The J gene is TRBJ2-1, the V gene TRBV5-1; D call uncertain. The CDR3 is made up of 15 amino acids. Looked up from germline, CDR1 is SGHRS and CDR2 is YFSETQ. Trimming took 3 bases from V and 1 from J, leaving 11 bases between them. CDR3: CASSSSLVSYNEQFF. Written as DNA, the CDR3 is TGCGCCAGCAGCTCTTCGCTAGTGTCCTACAATGAGCAGTTCTTC.

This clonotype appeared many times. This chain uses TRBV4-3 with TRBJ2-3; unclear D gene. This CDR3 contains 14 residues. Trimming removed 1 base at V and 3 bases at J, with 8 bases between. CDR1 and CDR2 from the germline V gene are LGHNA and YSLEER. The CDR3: CASSQAQRTDTQYF. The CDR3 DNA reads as TGCGCCAGCAGCCAAGCCCAGAGGACAGATACGCAGTATTTT.

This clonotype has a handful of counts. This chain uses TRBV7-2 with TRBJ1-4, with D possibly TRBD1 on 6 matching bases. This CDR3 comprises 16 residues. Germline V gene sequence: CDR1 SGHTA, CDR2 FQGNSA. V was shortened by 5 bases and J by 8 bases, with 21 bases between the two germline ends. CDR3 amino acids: CASSPNLVGAGEKLFF. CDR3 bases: TGTGCCAGCAGCCCGAACCTGGTGGGGGCGGGGGAAAAACTGTTTTTT.

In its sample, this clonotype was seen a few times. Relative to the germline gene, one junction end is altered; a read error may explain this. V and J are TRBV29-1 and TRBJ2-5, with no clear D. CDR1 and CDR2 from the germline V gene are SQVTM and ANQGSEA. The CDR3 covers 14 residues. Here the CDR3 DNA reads TGCAGCGCGAGAGAAATCCGGGTCCAAGGGACCCAGTACTTC. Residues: CSAREIRVQGTQYF.

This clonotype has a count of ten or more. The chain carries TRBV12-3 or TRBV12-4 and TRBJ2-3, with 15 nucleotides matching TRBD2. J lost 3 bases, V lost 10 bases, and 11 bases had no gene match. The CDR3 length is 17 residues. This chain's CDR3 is CATRPGLAGGWTDTQYF. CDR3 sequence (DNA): TGTGCCACTCGACCGGGACTAGCGGGGGGTTGGACAGATACGCAGTATTTT.

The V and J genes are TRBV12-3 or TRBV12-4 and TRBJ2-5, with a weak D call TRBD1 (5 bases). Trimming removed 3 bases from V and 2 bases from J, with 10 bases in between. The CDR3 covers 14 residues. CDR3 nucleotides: TGTGCCAGCAGTTTGGGCAGGGAACAAGAGACCCAGTACTTC. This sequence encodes CASSLGREQETQYF.

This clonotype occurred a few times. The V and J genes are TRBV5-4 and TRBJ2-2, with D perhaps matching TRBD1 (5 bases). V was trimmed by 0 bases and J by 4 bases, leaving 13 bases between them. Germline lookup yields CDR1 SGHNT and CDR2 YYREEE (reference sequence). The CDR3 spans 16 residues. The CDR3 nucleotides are TGTGCCAGCAGCTTGGCCAGGGCAGGCCCCACCGGGGAGCTGTTTTTT. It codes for CASSLARAGPTGELFF.

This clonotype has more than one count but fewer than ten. In DNA, the CDR3 is TGCAGTGCTAGAGCATCTCCCCTGAATTCACCCCTCCACTTT. Protein sequence: CSARASPLNSPLHF. The chain links TRBV20-1 to TRBJ1-6, with D hard to call. V was shortened by 1 base and J by 7 bases, with 11 bases between the two germline ends. This CDR3 region has 14 residues. The germline V gene has CDR1 DFQATT and CDR2 SNEGSKA (reference sequence).

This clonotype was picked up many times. CDR3 nucleotide sequence: TGCAGTGCTAGGACTAGCGGGGGGATGAACACCGGGGAGCTGTTTTTT. This translates into CSARTSGGMNTGELFF. J is TRBJ2-2 and V is TRBV20-1; 13 nucleotides match TRBD2. V trimming: 3 bases; J trimming: 1 base; junction bases outside the gene matches: 2. CDR3 size: 16 residues. Germline V gene data show CDR1 as DFQATT and CDR2 as SNEGSKA (reference sequence).

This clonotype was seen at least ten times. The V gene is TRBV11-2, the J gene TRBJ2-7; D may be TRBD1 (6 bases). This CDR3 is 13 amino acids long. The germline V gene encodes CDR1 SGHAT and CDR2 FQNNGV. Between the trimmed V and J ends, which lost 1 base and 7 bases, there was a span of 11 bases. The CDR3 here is CASSLVGGEEQYV. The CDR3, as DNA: TGTGCCAGCAGCTTAGTTGGGGGCGAAGAGCAGTACGTC.

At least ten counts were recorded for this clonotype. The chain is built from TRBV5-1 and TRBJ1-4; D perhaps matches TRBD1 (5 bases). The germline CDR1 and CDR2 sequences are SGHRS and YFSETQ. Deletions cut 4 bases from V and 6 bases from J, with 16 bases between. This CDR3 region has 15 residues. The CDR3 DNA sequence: TGCGCCAGCAGCGCGGACGTCTCGGGGGATGAAAAACTGTTTTTT. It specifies CASSADVSGDEKLFF.

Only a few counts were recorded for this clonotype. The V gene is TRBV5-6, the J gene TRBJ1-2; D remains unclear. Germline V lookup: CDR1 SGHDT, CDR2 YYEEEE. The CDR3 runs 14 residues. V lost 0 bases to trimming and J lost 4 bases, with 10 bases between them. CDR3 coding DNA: TGTGCCAGCAGCTTGGGTGACACCTTCTATGGCTACACCTTC. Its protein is CASSLGDTFYGYTF.

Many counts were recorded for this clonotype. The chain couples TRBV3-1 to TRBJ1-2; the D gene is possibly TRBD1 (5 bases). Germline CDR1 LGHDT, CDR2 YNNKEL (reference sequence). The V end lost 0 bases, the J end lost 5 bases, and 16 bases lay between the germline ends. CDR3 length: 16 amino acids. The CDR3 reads CASSQDGGGLAYGYTF. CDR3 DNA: TGTGCCAGCAGCCAAGACGGTGGGGGTCTGGCTTATGGCTACACCTTC.

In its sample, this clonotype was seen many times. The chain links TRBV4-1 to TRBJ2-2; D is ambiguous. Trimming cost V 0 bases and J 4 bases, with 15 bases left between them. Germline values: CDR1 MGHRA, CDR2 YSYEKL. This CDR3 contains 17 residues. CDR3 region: CASSQEVVPRTTGELFF. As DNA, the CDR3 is TGCGCCAGCAGCCAAGAGGTAGTCCCGCGCACCACCGGGGAGCTGTTTTTT.